This TCR beta chain was observed in a study of cytomegalovirus exposure and HLA in healthy donors. Study-wide context: In a later analysis, the roughly 120 validation repertoires were reported to have used the same platform as the roughly 670 first-cohort repertoires.

Using immunoSEQ multiplex PCR, the repertoire was profiled, and TCRdb retains in-frame clones only, with some absent. The repertoire holds 200,000 or so clones, with 75% to 90% as singletons. The CDR3 loop spans 15 amino acids. The V end was cut by 4 bases, the J end by 4 bases, with 13 bases between. Germline values: CDR1 LGHNA, CDR2 YNFKEQ. The receptor was isolated from a young man in good health and CMV-seropositive. This chain links TRBV4-2 with TRBJ2-2; unclear D gene. Sample: PBMCs. CDR3 loop: CASSPTAAGTGELFF. CDR3 DNA: TGTGCCAGCAGCCCAACGGCGGCCGGCACCGGGGAGCTGTTTTTT.